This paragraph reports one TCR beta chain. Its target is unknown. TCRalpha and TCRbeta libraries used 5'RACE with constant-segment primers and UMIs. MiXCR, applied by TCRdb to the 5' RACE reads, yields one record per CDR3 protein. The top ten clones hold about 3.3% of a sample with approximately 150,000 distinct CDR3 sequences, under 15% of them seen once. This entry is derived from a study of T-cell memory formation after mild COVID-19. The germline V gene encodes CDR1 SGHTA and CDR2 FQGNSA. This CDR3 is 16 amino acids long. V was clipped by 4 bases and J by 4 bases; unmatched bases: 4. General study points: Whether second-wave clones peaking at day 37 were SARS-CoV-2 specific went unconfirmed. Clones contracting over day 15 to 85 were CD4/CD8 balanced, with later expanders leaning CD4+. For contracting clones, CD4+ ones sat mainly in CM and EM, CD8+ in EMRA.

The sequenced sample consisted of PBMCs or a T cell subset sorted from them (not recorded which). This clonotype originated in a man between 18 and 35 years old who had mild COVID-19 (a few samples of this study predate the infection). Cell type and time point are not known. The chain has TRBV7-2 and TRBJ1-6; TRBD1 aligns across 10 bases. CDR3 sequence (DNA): TGTGCCAGCAGCTCCCAGGGACAGGGGTATAATTCACCCCTCCACTTT. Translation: CASSSQGQGYNSPLHF.